This T cell receptor (beta chain) stems from a study of T cell repertoires in cytomegalovirus infection. Overall study: Matching HLA type and CMV infection were both indicated by public TCR beta signatures.

TCRdb reprocessed the reads with MiXCR, giving one entry per CDR3 protein. In the table there are approximately 630,000 distinct CDR3 sequences, approximately 24% of which are singletons. A word on this clonotype: The antigen is undetermined.

Germline V CDR1 and CDR2: SEHNR, FQNEAQ (reference sequence). Trimming removed 8 bases at V and 7 bases at J, with 14 bases between. This CDR3 region has 12 residues. Study-wide points: Ex vivo, HLA-C-restricted CMV-specific TCR beta clonotypes prevailed over the rest of the response. Cumulative frequency (of public TCR beta family members) identified carriers of CMV plus the relevant HLA.

Sequenced sample: CD8+ T cells from PBMCs. This chain uses TRBV7-9 with TRBJ1-1, with D maybe TRBD1 (5 bases). The origin of this receptor is a human donor in good health (CMV status not recorded). Some clones in this sample may be carry-over from other donors' samples. CDR3 nucleotides: TGTGCCAGCGGTGTCAGGGCCATTGAAGCTTTCTTT. Amino acid sequence: CASGVRAIEAFF. The whole variable domain, remainder taken from reference TRBV7-9 and TRBJ1-1, is DTGVSQNPRHKITKRGQNVTFRCDPISEHNRLYWYRQTLGQGPEFLTYFQNEAQLEKSRLLSDRFSAERPKGSFSTLEIQRTEQGDSAMYLCASGVRAIEAFFGQGTRLTVV.